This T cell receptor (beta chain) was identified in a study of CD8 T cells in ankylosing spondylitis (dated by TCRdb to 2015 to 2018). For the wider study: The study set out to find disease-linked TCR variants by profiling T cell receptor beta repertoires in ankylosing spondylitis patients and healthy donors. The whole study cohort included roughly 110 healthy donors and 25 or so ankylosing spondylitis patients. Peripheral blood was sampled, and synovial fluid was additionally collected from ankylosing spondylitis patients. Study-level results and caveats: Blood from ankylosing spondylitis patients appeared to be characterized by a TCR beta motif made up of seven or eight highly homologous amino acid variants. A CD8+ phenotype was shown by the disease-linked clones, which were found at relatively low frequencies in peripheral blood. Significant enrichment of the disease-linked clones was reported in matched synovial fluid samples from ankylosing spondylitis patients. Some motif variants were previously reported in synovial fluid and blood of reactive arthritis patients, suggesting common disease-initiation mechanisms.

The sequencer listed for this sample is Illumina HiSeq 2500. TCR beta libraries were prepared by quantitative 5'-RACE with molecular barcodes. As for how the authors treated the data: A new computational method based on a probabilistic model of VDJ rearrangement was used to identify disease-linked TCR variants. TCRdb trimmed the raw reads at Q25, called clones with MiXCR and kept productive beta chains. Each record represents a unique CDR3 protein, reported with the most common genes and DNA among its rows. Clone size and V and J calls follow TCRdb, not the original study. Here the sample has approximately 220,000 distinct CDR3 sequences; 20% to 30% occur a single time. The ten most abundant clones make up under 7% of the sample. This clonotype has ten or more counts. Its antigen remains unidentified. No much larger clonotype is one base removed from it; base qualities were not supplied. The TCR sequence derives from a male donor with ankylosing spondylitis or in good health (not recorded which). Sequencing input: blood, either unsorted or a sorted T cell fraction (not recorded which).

The CDR3 in this case is CASSSGTGINYGYTF. The DNA sequence is as follows: TGTGCCAGCAGTTCCGGGACAGGCATTAACTATGGCTACACCTTC. The chain is encoded by TRBV2 joined to TRBJ1-2, and TRBD1 matches 8 of the central bases. Including the terminal cysteine and phenylalanine, the CDR3 comprises 15 residues. Solely the CDR3 DNA is kept, with 45 bases framed from the first base. After removal of 5 bases from V and 1 base from J, the junction retains 6 bases not matched to a gene. Based on the germline V gene, the CDR1 and CDR2 sequences are SNHLY and FYNNEI.